These 28 T cell receptor gamma chains were all obtained from the same sample, sequenced in a study of gamma delta lymphoproliferative disorders and STAT genes. TCRdb re-identified clones in the multiplex PCR reads via CATT. The repertoire holds 2,000 to 2,500 gamma-chain clones, with approximately 10% as singletons. PBMCs from patients and controls supplied the genomic DNA for sequencing. Sequenced sample: blood. These receptor sequences come from a human donor in good health.

Comment on this clone: TCRdb pairs this DNA with a much larger clone's protein that differs at residue 8, likely a read error; the protein shown was translated from the DNA. This sequence joins TRGV4 and TRGJP2. As TCRdb names no J gene, one was assigned here on the basis of a DNA match to germline. The CDR3 is 18 amino acids. Trimming cost V 1 base and J 6 bases; bases outside gene matches: 17. The germline gives CDR1 EGSTGY, CDR2 YDSYTSSV. The CDR3 loop reads CATWDGRRGRSRDWIKTF. CDR3 sequence (DNA): TGTGCCACCTGGGATGGCCGCCGTGGTAGGTCCCGTGATTGGATCAAGACGTTT.

There are a few counts of this clone. TCRdb assigns this DNA the protein of a much larger clone, which departs from its translation at residue 3; this likely reflects a read error, and the protein shown comes from translating the DNA. V usage is TRGV10 and J usage is TRGJ1 or TRGJ2. TCRdb gives no J gene; it was assigned here by matching the DNA to germline. TRGV10 is labeled an ORF, and its function is uncertain. The CDR3 extends over 13 amino acids. The CDR3 DNA follows: TGTGCTACGTGGGGAAGAAATTATTATAAGAAACTCTTT. Translated, it gives CATWGRNYYKKLF.

This clone is medium-sized (0.01 to 0.1%) in the sample. Other DNA sequences of this sample code for an identical CDR3. This chain uses TRGV4 with TRGJ1 or TRGJ2. The J gene, absent from TCRdb, was called here by matching the DNA to germline. This CDR3 spans 12 amino acids. V dropped 1 base and J dropped 7; count of bases not matched to a gene: 4. Germline V lookup: CDR1 EGSTGY, CDR2 YDSYTSSV. For the CDR3, the DNA is TGTGCCACCTGGGATGGTAGCTATAAGAAACTCTTT. As protein: CATWDGSYKKLF.

The CDR3 bases are TGTGCCCCCCGCCTTATTATTAAGAAACTCTTT. It translates to CAPRLIIKKLF. This chain links TRGV4 with TRGJ1 or TRGJ2. TCRdb lists no J gene, so it was determined here by aligning the DNA to germline. V gave up 12 bases and J gave up 9 bases; unmatched junction bases: 14. CDR1 and CDR2 from the germline V gene are EGSTGY and YDSYTSSV. This CDR3 has 11 amino acids.

By share of the sample, this clone is medium-sized. The chain couples TRGV4 to TRGJ1 or TRGJ2. TCRdb leaves out the J gene; it was filled in here by matching the DNA to germline. Germline CDR1 is EGSTGY and CDR2 is YDSYTSSV. CDR3 length: 12 residues. After removal of 3 bases from V and 4 bases from J, the junction contained 3 bases not matched to a gene. Here the CDR3 DNA reads TGTGCCACCTGGGATAAGTATTATAAGAAACTCTTT. Its translation: CATWDKYYKKLF.

This clone ranks as medium-sized. The same CDR3 is also encoded by other DNA sequences in this sample. The gene calls are TRGV4 and TRGJ1 or TRGJ2. Here the J gene was assigned by germline matching of the DNA, as TCRdb has none. The CDR3 length is 12 residues. After removal of 1 base from V and 6 bases from J, the junction contained 3 bases not matched to a gene. Germline V gene data show CDR1 as EGSTGY and CDR2 as YDSYTSSV. CDR3 in amino acids: CATWDGSYKKLF. In DNA, the CDR3 is TGTGCCACCTGGGATGGCTCTTATAAGAAACTCTTT.

By proportion, this clone is medium-sized (0.01 to 0.1%). This rearrangement joins TRGV9 to TRGJ1 or TRGJ2. The J gene, left out of TCRdb, was set here by checking the DNA against germline. V lost 1 base to trimming and J lost 10 bases; unmatched junction nucleotides: 1. From germline, CDR1 is GITISATS and CDR2 ISYDGTV (reference sequence). The CDR3 covers 10 residues. The CDR3 region has the DNA TGTGCCTTGTGGGAGGTCAAGAAACTCTTT. This translates into CALWEVKKLF.

This clone is deemed medium-sized. This chain joins TRGV4 and TRGJ1 or TRGJ2. The J gene was missing in TCRdb and was found by matching the end of the DNA to germline. The trim removed 0 bases at V and 6 bases at J, leaving 5 bases unmatched. The CDR3 is 13 residues long. Germline CDR1 EGSTGY, CDR2 YDSYTSSV. CDR3 amino acids: CATWDGPIYKKLF. CDR3 nucleotide sequence: TGTGCCACCTGGGATGGGCCTATTTATAAGAAACTCTTT.

No J gene was named, though the V gene is TRGV10. TRGV10 counts as an open reading frame of uncertain function. The CDR3 extends over 13 amino acids. The DNA of the CDR3 is TGTGCTGCGTGGGATCCCTACTCTCTAGTGGAACTCTTT. This codes for CAAWDPYSLVELF.

This clone is classed as medium-sized (0.01 to 0.1%). J is TRGJ1 or TRGJ2 and V is TRGV2. TCRdb does not report a J gene; here it was assigned by matching the DNA to germline references. The V segment lost 0 bases and the J segment 8 bases; nucleotides outside the gene matches: 7. The germline gives CDR1 EGSNGY, CDR2 YDSYNSKV. CDR3 length equals 13 residues. As DNA, the CDR3 is TGTGCCACCTGGGACGGGCTCCCCAATAAGAAACTCTTT. Protein sequence: CATWDGLPNKKLF.

Judged by abundance, this clone is medium-sized. The rearrangement joins TRGV10 to TRGJP1. The J gene is not listed in TCRdb, so it was assigned here from a DNA match to germline. TRGV10 has ORF status, its function being uncertain. The CDR3 extends over 13 amino acids. Unmatched junction bases numbered 5, after V lost 8 bases and J lost 4 bases. CDR3 sequence reads: CAAWRYTGWFKIF. CDR3 coding DNA: TGTGCTGCGTGGCGATACACTGGTTGGTTCAAGATATTT.

By proportion, this clone is medium-sized. V is TRGV10 and J is TRGJP1. The J gene, not given by TCRdb, was assigned here from a germline match of the nucleotide sequence. TRGV10 is classed as an ORF, of uncertain function. V was pared by 8 bases and J by 7 bases, with 17 bases of the junction left unmatched. This CDR3 has 16 residues. The CDR3 sequence is CAAWESNMKVGWFKIF. The CDR3 nucleotides read TGTGCTGCGTGGGAATCAAATATGAAGGTTGGTTGGTTCAAGATATTT.

This clone is termed medium-sized. CDR3: CATWDKVHYKKLF. CDR3 in DNA: TGTGCCACCTGGGATAAGGTACATTATAAGAAACTCTTT. This chain connects TRGV4 to TRGJ1 or TRGJ2. No J gene was available from TCRdb, and it was assigned here by a germline match of the DNA. V lost 3 bases and J lost 5; bases outside the gene matches: 7. The CDR3 sequence is 13 residues long. CDR1 and CDR2 (germline): EGSTGY, YDSYTSSV.

This clone is medium-sized by share. This sample includes further DNA sequences coding for the same CDR3. The genes are TRGV2 and TRGJ1 or TRGJ2. The J gene is absent in TCRdb and was assigned here via DNA matching to germline. CDR1 and CDR2 (germline): EGSNGY, YDSYNSKV. The trim removed 2 bases at V and 2 bases at J, leaving 6 bases unmatched. The CDR3 runs 14 residues. CDR3 sequence reads: CATWDAKDYYKKLF. The CDR3 region has the DNA TGTGCCACCTGGGACGCCAAGGATTATTATAAGAAACTCTTT.

This clone is medium-sized (0.01 to 0.1%). The V and J genes are TRGV10 and TRGJP1. The J gene comes from matching the DNA to germline here; TCRdb lacks it. TRGV10 is an ORF, and what it does is uncertain. This CDR3 comprises 15 residues. V dropped 8 bases and J dropped 3; count of bases not matched to a gene: 10. The CDR3 here is CAAWDPGATGWFKIF. The CDR3 nucleotides read TGTGCTGCGTGGGACCCTGGAGCCACTGGTTGGTTCAAGATATTT.

This clone is labeled as medium-sized. The J gene is TRGJ1 or TRGJ2, the V gene TRGV9. Germline matching of the DNA provided the J gene here, since TCRdb leaves it blank. The germline V gene has CDR1 GITISATS and CDR2 ISYDGTV (reference sequence). The V gene end was trimmed by 2 bases and the J gene end by 9 bases; junction bases not matched to a gene: 7. The CDR3 runs 12 residues. The chain's CDR3 is CALWEGQAKKLF. CDR3 sequence (DNA): TGTGCCTTGTGGGAGGGCCAAGCTAAGAAACTCTTT.

Relative to its sample, this clone is medium-sized (0.01 to 0.1%). The V gene is TRGV4, the J gene TRGJ1 or TRGJ2. No J gene is reported in TCRdb; it was inferred here by comparing the DNA with germline. There are 13 residues in the CDR3. The V segment lost 9 bases and the J segment 3 bases; nucleotides outside the gene matches: 11. Germline values: CDR1 EGSTGY, CDR2 YDSYTSSV. The CDR3 DNA follows: TGTGCCACCCTCCGTACCTCTTATTATAAGAAACTCTTT. As protein: CATLRTSYYKKLF.

A note on this clone: It is unclear where the CDR3 begins or ends on the DNA, so no DNA is shown, and the CDR3 is as TCRdb lists it. The J gene went uncalled, whereas the V gene is TRGV10. Being an ORF, TRGV10 has a function that is uncertain. The length of the CDR3 is 17 amino acids, counting both ends. The CDR3 spells CAAWDRVRNSLAVEQHF.

In this sample, this clone is medium-sized (0.01 to 0.1%). J is TRGJP1 and V is TRGV8. Because TCRdb records no J gene, it was assigned here through a match of the DNA to germline. Germline loops: CDR1 VENAVY, CDR2 YDSYNSRV. The CDR3 has 12 amino acids. V shed 3 bases and J 7 bases; nucleotides not matched to a gene: 2. The CDR3 region is CATWDYGWFKIF. In DNA, the CDR3 is TGTGCCACCTGGGATTATGGTTGGTTCAAGATATTT.

This clone was counted between two and nine times. The chain links TRGV4 to TRGJ1 or TRGJ2. TCRdb is silent on the J gene; assignment here came from matching the DNA to germline. The CDR3 is 9 residues long. The germline gives CDR1 EGSTGY, CDR2 YDSYTSSV. V lost 12 bases, J lost 7 bases, and 6 bases stayed unmatched. CDR3 protein: CAPSYKKLF. The CDR3 DNA sequence: TGTGCCCCCTCCTATAAGAAACTCTTT.

This clone is judged medium-sized. This chain's CDR3 is CATWDSPQFYYKKLF. As DNA, the CDR3 is TGTGCCACCTGGGATAGCCCTCAGTTTTATTATAAGAAACTCTTT. The chain couples TRGV8 to TRGJ1 or TRGJ2. Here the J gene came from matching the DNA to germline, since TCRdb omits it. The CDR3 covers 15 residues. CDR1 is VENAVY, CDR2 YDSYNSRV, per germline. V was clipped by 1 base and J by 3 bases; unmatched bases: 9.

Relative to its sample, this clone is medium-sized. This chain links TRGV8 with TRGJP. TCRdb leaves out the J gene; it was filled in here by matching the DNA to germline. Per the germline V gene, CDR1 is VENAVY and CDR2 is YDSYNSRV. The CDR3 covers 13 residues. V shed 6 bases, J shed 12 bases, and the junction held 5 bases outside the gene matches. The CDR3 region is CATWCGGKKIKVF. In nucleotides, the CDR3 is TGTGCCACCTGGTGCGGGGGCAAAAAAATCAAGGTATTT.

Judged by abundance, this clone is medium-sized (0.01 to 0.1%). The gene calls are TRGV10 and TRGJP1. TCRdb is silent on the J gene; assignment here came from matching the DNA to germline. TRGV10 is placed among ORFs of uncertain function. This CDR3 contains 12 residues. The junction had 5 bases not matched to a gene; V was cut back by 8 bases and J by 7 bases. CDR3: CAAWVGGWFKIF. The CDR3 DNA reads as TGTGCTGCGTGGGTAGGTGGTTGGTTCAAGATATTT.

Relative to its sample, this clone is medium-sized. The chain has TRGV5 and TRGJ1 or TRGJ2. Because TCRdb records no J gene, it was assigned here through a match of the DNA to germline. Trimming removed 0 bases from V and 3 bases from J; junction bases left unmatched: 5. CDR3 length: 14 amino acids. Germline CDR1 VINAFY, CDR2 YDVSNSKD. The DNA of the CDR3 is TGTGCCACCTGGGACAGGCTCACTTATTATAAGAAACTCTTT. Its protein is CATWDRLTYYKKLF.

By share, this clone ranks as medium-sized (0.01 to 0.1%). CDR3 sequence reads: CATWDGPHYYKKLF. The CDR3 DNA is TGTGCCACCTGGGACGGACCTCATTATTATAAGAAACTCTTT. The J gene is TRGJ1 or TRGJ2, the V gene TRGV2. Assignment of the J gene here rests on matching the DNA to germline, because TCRdb gives none. Unmatched junction bases numbered 5, after V lost 1 base and J lost 2 bases. Germline V lookup: CDR1 EGSNGY, CDR2 YDSYNSKV. This CDR3 is built from 14 residues.

In its sample, this clone is medium-sized. The rearrangement uses TRGV4 and TRGJ1 or TRGJ2. No J gene is reported in TCRdb; it was inferred here by comparing the DNA with germline. The CDR3 consists of 12 residues. After removal of 11 bases from V and 3 bases from J, the junction contained 10 bases not matched to a gene. Germline CDR1 reads EGSTGY; CDR2 reads YDSYTSSV. This chain's CDR3 is CAKRRGYYKKLF. The CDR3 coding sequence is TGTGCCAAACGACGGGGTTATTATAAGAAACTCTTT.

This clone is medium-sized (0.01 to 0.1%) by share. Other nucleotide sequences from this sample produce the same CDR3. This rearrangement joins TRGV4 to TRGJP. Assignment of the J gene here rests on matching the DNA to germline, because TCRdb gives none. Germline assignment: CDR1 EGSTGY and CDR2 YDSYTSSV. Trimming removed 4 bases from V and 4 bases from J; junction bases left unmatched: 7. This CDR3 has 17 residues. CDR3: CATWDQTQELGKKIKVF. The CDR3 DNA sequence: TGTGCCACCTGGGACCAAACTCAAGAGTTGGGCAAAAAAATCAAGGTATTT.

This clone is classed as medium-sized. The same CDR3 arises from other DNA sequences in this sample as well. V usage is TRGV3 and J usage is TRGJ1 or TRGJ2. TCRdb does not report a J gene; here it was assigned by matching the DNA to germline references. With V trimmed by 0 bases and J by 4 bases, 3 bases remained unmatched. Germline-derived CDR1 and CDR2 are VTNTFY and YDVSTARD (reference sequence). The CDR3 is 13 amino acids. The CDR3 protein is CATWDRRYYKKLF. DNA of the CDR3: TGTGCCACCTGGGACAGGCGCTATTATAAGAAACTCTTT.